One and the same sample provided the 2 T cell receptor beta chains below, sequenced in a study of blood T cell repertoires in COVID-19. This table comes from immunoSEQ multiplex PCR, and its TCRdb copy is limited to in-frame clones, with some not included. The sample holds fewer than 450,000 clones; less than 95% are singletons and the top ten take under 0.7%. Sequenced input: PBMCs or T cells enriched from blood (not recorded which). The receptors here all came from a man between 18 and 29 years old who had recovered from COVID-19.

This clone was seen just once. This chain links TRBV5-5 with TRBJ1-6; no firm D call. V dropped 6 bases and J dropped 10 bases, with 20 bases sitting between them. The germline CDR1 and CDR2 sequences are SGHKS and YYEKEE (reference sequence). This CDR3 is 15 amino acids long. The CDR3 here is CASTTNKMIGSPLHF. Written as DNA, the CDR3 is TGTGCCAGCACCACAAATAAGATGATCGGGTCACCCCTCCACTTT. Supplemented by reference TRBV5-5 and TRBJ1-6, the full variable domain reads DAGVTQSPTHLIKTRGQQVTLRCSPISGHKSVSWYQQVLGQGPQFIFQYYEKEERGRGNFPDRFSARQFPNYSSELNVNALLLGDSALYLCASTTNKMIGSPLHFGNGTRLTVT.

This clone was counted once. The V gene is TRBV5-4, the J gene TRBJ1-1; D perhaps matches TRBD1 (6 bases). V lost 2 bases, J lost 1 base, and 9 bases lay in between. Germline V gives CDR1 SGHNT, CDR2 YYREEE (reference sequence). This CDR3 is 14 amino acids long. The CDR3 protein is CASSLRQANTEAFF. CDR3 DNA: TGTGCCAGCAGCTTAAGACAGGCGAACACTGAAGCTTTCTTT. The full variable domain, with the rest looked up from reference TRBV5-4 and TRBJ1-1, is ETGVTQSPTHLIKTRGQQVTLRCSSQSGHNTVSWYQQALGQGPQFIFQYYREEENGRGNFPPRFSGLQFPNYSSELNVNALELDDSALYLCASSLRQANTEAFFGQGTRLTVV.